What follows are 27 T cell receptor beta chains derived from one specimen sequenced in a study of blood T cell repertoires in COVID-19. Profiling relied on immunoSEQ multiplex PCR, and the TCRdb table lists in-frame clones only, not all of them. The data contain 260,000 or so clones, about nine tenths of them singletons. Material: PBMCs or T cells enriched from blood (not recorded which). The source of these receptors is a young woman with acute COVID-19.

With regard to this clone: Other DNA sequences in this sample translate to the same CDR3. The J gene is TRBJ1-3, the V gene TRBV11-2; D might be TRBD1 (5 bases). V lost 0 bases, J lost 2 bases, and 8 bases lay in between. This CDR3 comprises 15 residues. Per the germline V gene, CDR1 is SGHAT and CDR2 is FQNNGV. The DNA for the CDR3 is TGTGCCAGCAGCTTAGAGGGGGGTGCTGGAAACACCATATATTTT. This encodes CASSLEGGAGNTIYF.

The CDR3 DNA sequence: TGTGCCATCAAAACAGAAGGTTACACTGAAGCTTTCTTT. As protein: CAIKTEGYTEAFF. This chain joins TRBV10-3 and TRBJ1-1; D not certain. The V end lost 7 bases, the J end lost 3 bases, and 12 bases lay between the germline ends. CDR1 and CDR2 from the germline V gene are ENHRY and SYGVKD. This CDR3 contains 13 residues.

The CDR3, as DNA: TGTGCCAGCAGTGACGCAGGCGAAGCTTTCTTT. The encoded protein is CASSDAGEAFF. J is TRBJ1-1 and V is TRBV6-4; D gene uncertain. Germline V gene data show CDR1 as MRHNA and CDR2 as SNTAGT. CDR3 length equals 11 residues. V was clipped by 2 bases and J by 8 bases, with 6 bases between them.

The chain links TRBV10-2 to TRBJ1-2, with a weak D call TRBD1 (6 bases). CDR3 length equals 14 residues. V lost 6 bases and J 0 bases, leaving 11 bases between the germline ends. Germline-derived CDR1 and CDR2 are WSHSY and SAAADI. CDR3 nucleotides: TGCGCCAGCAGGACAGGTTCCGCTAACTATGGCTACACCTTC. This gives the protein CASRTGSANYGYTF.

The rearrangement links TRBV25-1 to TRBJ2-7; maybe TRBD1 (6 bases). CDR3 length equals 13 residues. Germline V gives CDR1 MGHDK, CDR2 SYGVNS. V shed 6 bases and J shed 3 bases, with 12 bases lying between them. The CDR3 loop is CASRGSRGYEQYF. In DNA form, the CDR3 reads TGTGCCAGCAGAGGATCCAGGGGCTACGAGCAGTACTTC.

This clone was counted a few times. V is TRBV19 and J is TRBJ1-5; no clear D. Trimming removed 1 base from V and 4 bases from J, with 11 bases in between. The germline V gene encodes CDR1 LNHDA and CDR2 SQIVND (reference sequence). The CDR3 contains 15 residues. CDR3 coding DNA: TGTGCCAGTAGTATAGGGAGTCCCTTAAATCAGCCCCAGCATTTT. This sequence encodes CASSIGSPLNQPQHF. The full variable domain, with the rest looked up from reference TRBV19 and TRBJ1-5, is DGGITQSPKYLFRKEGQNVTLSCEQNLNHDAMYWYRQDPGQGLRLIYYSQIVNDFQKGDIAEGYSVSREKKESFPLTVTSAQKNPTAFYLCASSIGSPLNQPQHFGDGTRLSIL.

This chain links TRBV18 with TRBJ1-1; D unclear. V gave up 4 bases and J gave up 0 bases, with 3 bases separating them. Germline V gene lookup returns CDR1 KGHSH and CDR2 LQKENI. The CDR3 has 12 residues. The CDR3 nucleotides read TGTGCCAGCTCACTATTGAACACTGAAGCTTTCTTT. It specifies CASSLLNTEAFF. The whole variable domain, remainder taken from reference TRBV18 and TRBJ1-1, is NAGVMQNPRHLVRRRGQEARLRCSPMKGHSHVYWYRQLPEEGLKFMVYLQKENIIDESGMPKERFSAEFPKEGPSILRIQQVVRGDSAAYFCASSLLNTEAFFGQGTRLTVV.

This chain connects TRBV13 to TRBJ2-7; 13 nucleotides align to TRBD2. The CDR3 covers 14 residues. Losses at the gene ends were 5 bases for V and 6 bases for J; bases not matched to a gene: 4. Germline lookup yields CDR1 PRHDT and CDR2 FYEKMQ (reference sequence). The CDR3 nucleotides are TGTGCCAGCAGCACTAGCGGGGGGGCTCGCGAGCAGTACTTC. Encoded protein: CASSTSGGAREQYF.

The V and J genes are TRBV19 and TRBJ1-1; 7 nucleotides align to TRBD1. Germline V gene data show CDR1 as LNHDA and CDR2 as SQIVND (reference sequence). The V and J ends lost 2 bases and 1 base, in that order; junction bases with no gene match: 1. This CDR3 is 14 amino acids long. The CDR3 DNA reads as TGTGCCAGTAGTATATACAGGGGGAACACTGAAGCTTTCTTT. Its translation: CASSIYRGNTEAFF.

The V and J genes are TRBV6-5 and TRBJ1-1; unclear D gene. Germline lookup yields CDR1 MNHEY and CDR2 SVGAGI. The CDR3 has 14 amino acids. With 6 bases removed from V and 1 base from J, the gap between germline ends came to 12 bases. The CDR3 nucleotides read TGTGCCAGCAGCAAGGTTCAGGAGAACACTGAAGCTTTCTTT. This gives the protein CASSKVQENTEAFF.

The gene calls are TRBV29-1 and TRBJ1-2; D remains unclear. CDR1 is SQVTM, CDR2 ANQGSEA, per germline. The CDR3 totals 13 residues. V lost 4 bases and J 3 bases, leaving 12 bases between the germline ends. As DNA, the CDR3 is TGCAGCGTTGGGACGCCCGGGGACTATGGCTACACCTTC. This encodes CSVGTPGDYGYTF.

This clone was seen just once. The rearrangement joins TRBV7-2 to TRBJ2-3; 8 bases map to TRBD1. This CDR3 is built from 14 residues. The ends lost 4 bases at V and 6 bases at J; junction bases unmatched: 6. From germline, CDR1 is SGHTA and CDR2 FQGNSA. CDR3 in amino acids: CASSSTGVADTQYF. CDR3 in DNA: TGTGCCAGCAGCTCGACAGGGGTAGCGGATACGCAGTATTTT.

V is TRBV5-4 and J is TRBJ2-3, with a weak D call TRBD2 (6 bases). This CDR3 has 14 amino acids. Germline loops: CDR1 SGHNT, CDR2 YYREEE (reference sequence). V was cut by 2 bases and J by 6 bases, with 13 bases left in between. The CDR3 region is CASSFLASFDTQYF. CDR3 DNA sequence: TGTGCCAGCAGCTTCCTAGCGAGTTTCGATACGCAGTATTTT.

This CDR3 is CASTPPQRGANVLTF. CDR3 bases: TGTGCCAGCACCCCGCCCCAACGGGGGGCCAACGTCCTGACTTTC. J is TRBJ2-6 and V is TRBV7-8; unclear D gene. Looked up from germline, CDR1 is SGHVS and CDR2 is FQNEAQ. Trimming left V 7 bases short and J 4 bases short, with 14 bases between. The CDR3 consists of 15 residues.

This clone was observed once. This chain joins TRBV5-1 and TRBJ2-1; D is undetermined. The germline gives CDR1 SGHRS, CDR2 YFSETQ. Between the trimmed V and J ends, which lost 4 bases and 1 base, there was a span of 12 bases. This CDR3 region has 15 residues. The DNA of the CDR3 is TGCGCCAGCAGCGGCGCGGCGGAATCCTACAATGAGCAGTTCTTC. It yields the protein CASSGAAESYNEQFF.

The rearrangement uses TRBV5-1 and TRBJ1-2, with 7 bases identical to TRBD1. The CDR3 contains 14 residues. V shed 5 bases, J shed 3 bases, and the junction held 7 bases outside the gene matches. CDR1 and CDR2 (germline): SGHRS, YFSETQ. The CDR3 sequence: CASSPAGTDYGYTF. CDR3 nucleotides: TGCGCCAGCAGTCCAGCCGGGACAGACTATGGCTACACCTTC.

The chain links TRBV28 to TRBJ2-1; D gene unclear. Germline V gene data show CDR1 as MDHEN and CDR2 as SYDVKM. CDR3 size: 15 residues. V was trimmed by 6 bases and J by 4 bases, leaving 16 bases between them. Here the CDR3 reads CASSRREAIYNEQFF. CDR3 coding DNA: TGTGCCAGCAGCCGCCGTGAGGCAATTTACAATGAGCAGTTCTTC.

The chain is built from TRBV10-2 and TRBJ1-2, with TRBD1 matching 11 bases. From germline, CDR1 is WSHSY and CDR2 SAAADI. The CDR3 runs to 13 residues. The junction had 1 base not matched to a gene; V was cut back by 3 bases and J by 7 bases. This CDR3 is CASSEGTGGGYTF. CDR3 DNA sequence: TGCGCCAGCAGTGAAGGGACAGGGGGTGGCTACACCTTC.

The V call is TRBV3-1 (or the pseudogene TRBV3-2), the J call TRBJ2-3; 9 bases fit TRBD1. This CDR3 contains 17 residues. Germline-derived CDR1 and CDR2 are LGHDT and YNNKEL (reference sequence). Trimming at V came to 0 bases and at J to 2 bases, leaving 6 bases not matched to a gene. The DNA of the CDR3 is TGTGCCAGCAGCCAAGATTCGACAGGGGGATTCACAGATACGCAGTATTTT. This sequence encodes CASSQDSTGGFTDTQYF.

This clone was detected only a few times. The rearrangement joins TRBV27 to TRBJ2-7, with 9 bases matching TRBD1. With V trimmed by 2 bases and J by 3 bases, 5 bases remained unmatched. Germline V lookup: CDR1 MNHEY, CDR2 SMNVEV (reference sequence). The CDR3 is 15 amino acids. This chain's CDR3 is CASSLRTGVLYEQYF. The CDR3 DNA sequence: TGTGCCAGCAGTTTAAGGACAGGGGTCCTCTACGAGCAGTACTTC.

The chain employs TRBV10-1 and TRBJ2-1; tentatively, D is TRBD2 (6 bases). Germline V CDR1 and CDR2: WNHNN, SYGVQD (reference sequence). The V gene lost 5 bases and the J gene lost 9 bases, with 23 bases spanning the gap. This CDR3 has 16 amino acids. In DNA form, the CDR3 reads TGCGCCAGCAGTCGCTCCGGGACTCCAGAGGGGAGTGAGCAGTTCTTC. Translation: CASSRSGTPEGSEQFF.

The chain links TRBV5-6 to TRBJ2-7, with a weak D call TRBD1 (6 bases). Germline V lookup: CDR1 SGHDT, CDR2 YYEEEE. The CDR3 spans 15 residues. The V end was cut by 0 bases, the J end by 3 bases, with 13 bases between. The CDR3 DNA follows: TGTGCCAGCAGCTTGGCCGGCAGGGGCTTCTACGAGCAGTACTTC. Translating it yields CASSLAGRGFYEQYF.

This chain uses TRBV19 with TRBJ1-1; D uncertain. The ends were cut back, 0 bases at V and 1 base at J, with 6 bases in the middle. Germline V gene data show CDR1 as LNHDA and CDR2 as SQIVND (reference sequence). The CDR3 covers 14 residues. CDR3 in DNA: TGTGCCAGTAGTATAGACGCGGAGAACACTGAAGCTTTCTTT. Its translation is CASSIDAENTEAFF.

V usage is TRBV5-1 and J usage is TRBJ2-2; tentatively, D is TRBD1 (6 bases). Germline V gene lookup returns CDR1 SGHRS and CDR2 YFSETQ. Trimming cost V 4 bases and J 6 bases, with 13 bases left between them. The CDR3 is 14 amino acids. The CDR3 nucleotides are TGCGCCAGCAGCGGGGTGACAGGACCCGGGGAGCTGTTTTTT. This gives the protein CASSGVTGPGELFF.

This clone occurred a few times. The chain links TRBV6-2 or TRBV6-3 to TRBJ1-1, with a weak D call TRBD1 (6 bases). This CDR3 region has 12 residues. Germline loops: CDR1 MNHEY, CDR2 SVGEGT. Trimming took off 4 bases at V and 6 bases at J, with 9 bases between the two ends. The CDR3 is CASSSRQAEAFF. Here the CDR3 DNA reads TGTGCCAGCAGTTCCAGACAGGCTGAAGCTTTCTTT.

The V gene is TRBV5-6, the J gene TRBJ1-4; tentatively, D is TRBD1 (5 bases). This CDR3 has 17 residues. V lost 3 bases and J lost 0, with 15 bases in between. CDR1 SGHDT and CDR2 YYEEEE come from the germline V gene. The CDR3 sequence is CASSSHLRQTTNEKLFF. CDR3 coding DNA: TGTGCCAGCAGCTCTCACCTTAGACAGACAACTAATGAAAAACTGTTTTTT.

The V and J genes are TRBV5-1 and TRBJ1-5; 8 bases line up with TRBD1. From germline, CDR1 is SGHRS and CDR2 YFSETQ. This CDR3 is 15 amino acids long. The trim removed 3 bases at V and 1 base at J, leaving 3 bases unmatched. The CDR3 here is CASSWTGQSNQPQHF. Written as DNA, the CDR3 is TGCGCCAGCAGCTGGACAGGGCAAAGCAATCAGCCCCAGCATTTT.